This TCR beta chain was found in a study of OX40 agonist ivuxolimab in advanced cancers. Sequencing used immunoSEQ multiplex PCR; TCRdb keeps in-frame clones, though not all of them. The data hold fewer than 100,000 clones, with 89% observed a single time. J was trimmed by 2 bases and V by 3 bases; bases with no gene match: 6. The germline V gene has CDR1 ENHRY and CDR2 SYGVKD. The CDR3 contains 16 residues. The sample here was CD4+ or CD8+ T cells sorted from blood, taken in a trial of the OX40 agonist ivuxolimab. J is TRBJ1-3 and V is TRBV10-3; the match to TRBD1 covers 8 bases. This sequence was found in an adult with an advanced solid tumor such as melanoma, head and neck, liver or kidney cancer. CDR3 residues: CAISDRRQGPGNTIYF. As DNA, the CDR3 is TGTGCCATCAGTGACCGTCGACAGGGGCCTGGAAACACCATATATTTT.